The 24 T cell receptor beta chains presented below share a single source sample, sequenced in a study of cytomegalovirus exposure and HLA in healthy donors. Method: immunoSEQ multiplex PCR; TCRdb's copy keeps in-frame clones and lacks some. The table includes over 200,000 clones, approximately 86% detected once. The sample comprised PBMCs. The receptors were sampled from a young woman in good health and CMV-seronegative.

The chain joins TRBV6-1 to TRBJ1-1, with D possibly TRBD1 on 5 matching bases. The CDR3 runs to 13 residues. The V end was cut by 10 bases, the J end by 0 bases, with 12 bases between. Germline V gene sequence: CDR1 MNHNS, CDR2 SASEGT. The CDR3 DNA sequence: TGTGCCAACACCGACAGAATGAACACTGAAGCTTTCTTT. Translated: CANTDRMNTEAFF.

This clone appeared a few times. J is TRBJ2-5 and V is TRBV7-2, with 8 positions matching TRBD1. Germline V gene data show CDR1 as SGHTA and CDR2 as FQGNSA. Trimming removed 4 bases from V and 3 bases from J; junction bases left unmatched: 4. The length of the CDR3 is 14 residues. CDR3 in amino acids: CASSSPTGEETQYF. In nucleotides, the CDR3 is TGTGCCAGCAGCTCGCCGACAGGGGAAGAGACCCAGTACTTC.

The chain uses TRBV18 and TRBJ2-7, with D perhaps TRBD1 (5 bases). The CDR3 consists of 16 residues. The V end lost 0 bases, the J end lost 2 bases, and 14 bases lay between the germline ends. The germline gives CDR1 KGHSH, CDR2 LQKENI. DNA for the CDR3: TGTGCCAGCTCACCACCGGCAGGGCAAGGCCCCTACGAGCAGTACTTC. It translates to CASSPPAGQGPYEQYF.

This chain uses TRBV6-5 with TRBJ1-2; no reliable D call. CDR1 is MNHEY, CDR2 SVGAGI, per germline. The CDR3 runs 14 residues. V was pared by 6 bases and J by 3 bases, with 14 bases between. Here the CDR3 DNA reads TGTGCCAGCAGACCTTACCTCCAGGACTATGGCTACACCTTC. It specifies CASRPYLQDYGYTF.

V and J are TRBV28 and TRBJ2-2, with TRBD2 matching 10 bases. The CDR3 sequence is 15 residues long. Germline V lookup: CDR1 MDHEN, CDR2 SYDVKM. The ends lost 6 bases at V and 6 bases at J; junction bases unmatched: 7. The CDR3 coding sequence is TGTGCCAGCAGGCTCCTAGCGGGAGTATCCGGGGAGCTGTTTTTT. Protein: CASRLLAGVSGELFF.

The chain combines TRBV9 with TRBJ1-2; the match to TRBD1 covers 7 bases. V gave up 2 bases and J gave up 4 bases; unmatched junction bases: 8. Germline V lookup: CDR1 SGDLS, CDR2 YYNGEE. The CDR3 contains 15 residues. The CDR3 region is CASSVETGAPYGYTF. The CDR3 DNA follows: TGTGCCAGCAGCGTGGAAACAGGGGCCCCCTATGGCTACACCTTC.

This chain joins TRBV15 and TRBJ1-5, with D possibly matching TRBD1 (5 bases). Germline V gene sequence: CDR1 LNHNV, CDR2 YYDKDF (reference sequence). This CDR3 region has 15 residues. V gave up 4 bases and J gave up 4 bases, with 14 bases separating them. The CDR3 DNA follows: TGTGCCACCAGCACCGCGCGTAGGGGAAATCAGCCCCAGCATTTT. This sequence encodes CATSTARRGNQPQHF.

The V and J genes are TRBV5-4 and TRBJ2-1; 8 positions agree with TRBD2. The CDR3 length is 17 residues. From germline, CDR1 is SGHNT and CDR2 YYREEE (reference sequence). With 2 bases clipped from V and 4 bases from J, the junction kept 11 bases outside the gene matches. The CDR3 DNA reads TGTGCCAGCAGCTTTTCCCTGGCGGGAGGCTGGTACAATGAGCAGTTCTTC. Protein product: CASSFSLAGGWYNEQFF.

The chain links TRBV2 to TRBJ2-1, with 9 nucleotides matching TRBD2. After removal of 2 bases from V and 8 bases from J, the junction contained 7 bases not matched to a gene. The CDR3 has 15 amino acids. Germline values: CDR1 SNHLY, CDR2 FYNNEI. The CDR3 bases are TGTGCCAGCAGTGAACTGGCGGGAGGGGATGATGAGCAGTTCTTC. Translation gives CASSELAGGDDEQFF.

This rearrangement joins TRBV7-9 to TRBJ1-2; TRBD1 aligns across 8 bases. This CDR3 comprises 13 residues. Looked up from germline, CDR1 is SEHNR and CDR2 is FQNEAQ (reference sequence). V dropped 5 bases and J dropped 7; count of bases not matched to a gene: 6. This CDR3 reads CASSQRTGSGYTF. The CDR3 coding sequence is TGTGCCAGCAGCCAACGGACAGGGAGTGGCTACACCTTC.

This chain joins TRBV27 and TRBJ2-1; 14 nucleotides line up with TRBD2. Germline V CDR1 and CDR2: MNHEY, SMNVEV (reference sequence). V dropped 7 bases and J dropped 10; count of bases not matched to a gene: 6. This CDR3 spans 14 amino acids. Here the CDR3 reads CASNPGLAGVEQFF. The CDR3 nucleotides read TGTGCCAGCAACCCGGGACTAGCGGGGGTCGAGCAGTTCTTC.

This chain joins TRBV25-1 and TRBJ2-3; D uncertain. This CDR3 has 12 amino acids. CDR1 is MGHDK and CDR2 is SYGVNS in the germline V gene. With 2 bases removed from V and 6 bases from J, the gap between germline ends came to 6 bases. CDR3 in amino acids: CASSELADTQYF. DNA of the CDR3: TGTGCCAGCAGTGAACTCGCGGATACGCAGTATTTT.

CDR3 in DNA: TGCGCCAGCAGCTACCGGGGGACTAGCGGAGGTGGGTACGAGCAGTACTTC. Its translation is CASSYRGTSGGGYEQYF. The V and J genes are TRBV5-1 and TRBJ2-7, with 11 bases identical to TRBD2. The CDR3 length is 17 residues. Germline V gene lookup returns CDR1 SGHRS and CDR2 YFSETQ. J gave up 4 bases and V 3 bases, and 12 bases lay outside the gene matches.

The chain joins TRBV19 to TRBJ1-2, with a possible D match to TRBD1 (5 bases). The CDR3 is 13 residues long. The germline gives CDR1 LNHDA, CDR2 SQIVND (reference sequence). V was trimmed by 10 bases and J by 10 bases, leaving 22 bases between them. The CDR3 loop is CATLQENKGSYTF. CDR3 nucleotides: TGTGCCACGTTACAGGAGAACAAAGGTTCCTACACCTTC.

The chain has TRBV7-9 and TRBJ2-2, with D hard to call. V lost 8 bases and J lost 3, with 10 bases in between. The V gene's germline CDR1 is SEHNR and CDR2 FQNEAQ (reference sequence). This CDR3 region has 13 residues. The CDR3 nucleotides are TGTGCCAGCTCCGTTCGGGACACCGGGGAGCTGTTTTTT. Translation gives CASSVRDTGELFF.

V gene TRBV6-6 combines with J gene TRBJ2-5; TRBD1 matches at 9 bases. Germline lookup yields CDR1 MNHNY and CDR2 SVGAGI (reference sequence). This CDR3 has 14 residues. Unmatched junction bases numbered 5, after V lost 6 bases and J lost 3 bases. As DNA, the CDR3 is TGTGCCAGCAGCCACAGGGGGCCGGAAGAGACCCAGTACTTC. Translated: CASSHRGPEETQYF.

V gene TRBV7-3 combines with J gene TRBJ2-7; 10 bases are shared with TRBD2. The CDR3 runs to 16 residues. The V and J ends lost 5 bases and 4 bases, in that order; junction bases with no gene match: 11. Germline lookup yields CDR1 SGHTA and CDR2 FQGTGA. The CDR3: CASSVPGTSVSYEQYF. CDR3 in DNA: TGTGCCAGCAGCGTTCCCGGGACTAGCGTTTCTTACGAGCAGTACTTC. The full variable domain, completed using reference TRBV7-3 and TRBJ2-7, is GAGVSQTPSNKVTEKGKYVELRCDPISGHTALYWYRQSLGQGPEFLIYFQGTGAADDSGLPNDRFFAVRPEGSVSTLKIQRTERGDSAVYLCASSVPGTSVSYEQYFGPGTRLTVT.

The chain is built from TRBV7-3 and TRBJ2-7, with a possible D match to TRBD1 (6 bases). CDR1 and CDR2 (germline): SGHTA, FQGTGA. The CDR3 loop spans 14 amino acids. V shed 4 bases and J shed 3 bases, with 13 bases lying between them. CDR3 coding DNA: TGTGCCAGCAGCTGGGCAGGGGATTTCTACGAGCAGTACTTC. This gives the protein CASSWAGDFYEQYF.

This chain uses TRBV13 with TRBJ2-7; a weak D match, TRBD1 (5 bases). CDR1 and CDR2 from the germline V gene are PRHDT and FYEKMQ (reference sequence). There are 15 residues in the CDR3. V was cut by 4 bases and J by 0 bases, with 13 bases left in between. The CDR3 protein is CASSSKQESSYEQYF. In nucleotides, the CDR3 is TGTGCCAGCAGCTCCAAACAGGAAAGCTCCTACGAGCAGTACTTC.

The chain has TRBV19 and TRBJ1-5; D is undetermined. The CDR3 totals 15 residues. Between the trimmed V and J ends, which lost 7 bases and 0 bases, there was a span of 13 bases. The germline V gene encodes CDR1 LNHDA and CDR2 SQIVND (reference sequence). The chain's CDR3 is CASTGRGNSNQPQHF. Here the CDR3 DNA reads TGTGCCAGTACCGGGCGGGGAAATAGCAATCAGCCCCAGCATTTT.

The V and J genes are TRBV29-1 and TRBJ1-2; D unresolved. This CDR3 is 13 amino acids long. Germline V gives CDR1 SQVTM, CDR2 ANQGSEA. V was trimmed by 0 bases and J by 8 bases, leaving 13 bases between them. CDR3: CSVEDTSEEGYTF. In DNA form, the CDR3 reads TGCAGCGTTGAAGATACTTCGGAGGAGGGCTACACCTTC.

The rearrangement joins TRBV19 to TRBJ2-1; 11 bases are shared with TRBD2. Germline loops: CDR1 LNHDA, CDR2 SQIVND (reference sequence). This CDR3 contains 15 residues. V lost 7 bases and J lost 5; bases outside the gene matches: 7. CDR3 sequence: CASTLAGGPHNEQFF. The DNA for the CDR3 is TGTGCCAGTACCTTAGCGGGAGGGCCCCACAATGAGCAGTTCTTC.

The V call is TRBV27, the J call TRBJ2-1; TRBD2 agrees at 8 bases. CDR3 length equals 14 residues. V gave up 1 base and J gave up 7 bases; unmatched junction bases: 3. Germline V gives CDR1 MNHEY, CDR2 SMNVEV (reference sequence). CDR3 nucleotide sequence: TGTGCCAGCAGTTTATACGGGAGGGGTAATGAGCAGTTCTTC. Its protein product is CASSLYGRGNEQFF.

The J gene is TRBJ1-1, the V gene TRBV28; TRBD1 matches at 7 bases. CDR1 and CDR2 from the germline V gene are MDHEN and SYDVKM. V lost 6 bases, J lost 5 bases, and 12 bases stayed unmatched. The CDR3 extends over 15 amino acids. The DNA of the CDR3 is TGTGCCAGCAGCCCCGGACAGGTGGTCGGAACTGAAGCTTTCTTT. Amino acid sequence: CASSPGQVVGTEAFF.